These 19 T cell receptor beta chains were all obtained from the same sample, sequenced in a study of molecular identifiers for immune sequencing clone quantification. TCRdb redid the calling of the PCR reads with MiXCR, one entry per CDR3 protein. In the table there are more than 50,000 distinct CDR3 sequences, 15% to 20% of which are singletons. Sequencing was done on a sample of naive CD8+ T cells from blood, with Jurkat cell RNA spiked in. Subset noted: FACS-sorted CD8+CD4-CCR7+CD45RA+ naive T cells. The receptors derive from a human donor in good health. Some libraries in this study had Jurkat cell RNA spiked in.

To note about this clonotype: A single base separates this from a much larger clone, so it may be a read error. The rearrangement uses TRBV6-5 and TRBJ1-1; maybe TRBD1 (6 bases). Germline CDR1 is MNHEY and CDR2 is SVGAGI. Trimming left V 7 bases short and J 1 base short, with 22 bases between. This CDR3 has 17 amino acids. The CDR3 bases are TGTGCCAGCAAGGGTCCGGGAGGTGGGGGCGGGAACACTGAAGCTTTCTTT. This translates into CASKGPGGGGGNTEAFF.

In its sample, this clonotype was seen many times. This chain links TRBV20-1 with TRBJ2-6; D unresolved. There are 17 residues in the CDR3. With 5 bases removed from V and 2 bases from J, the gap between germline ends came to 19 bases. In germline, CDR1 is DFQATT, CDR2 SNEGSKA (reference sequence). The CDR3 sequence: CSARPPSPAAGANVLTF. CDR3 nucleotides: TGCAGTGCTCGCCCCCCGAGCCCCGCCGCTGGGGCCAACGTCCTGACTTTC.

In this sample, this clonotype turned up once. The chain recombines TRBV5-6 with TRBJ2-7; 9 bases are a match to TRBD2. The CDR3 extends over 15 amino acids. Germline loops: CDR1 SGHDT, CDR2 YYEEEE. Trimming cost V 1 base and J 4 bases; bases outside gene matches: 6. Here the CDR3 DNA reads TGTGCCAGCAGCTTGTTTGCTAGCGGGATGTACGAGCAGTACTTC. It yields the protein CASSLFASGMYEQYF.

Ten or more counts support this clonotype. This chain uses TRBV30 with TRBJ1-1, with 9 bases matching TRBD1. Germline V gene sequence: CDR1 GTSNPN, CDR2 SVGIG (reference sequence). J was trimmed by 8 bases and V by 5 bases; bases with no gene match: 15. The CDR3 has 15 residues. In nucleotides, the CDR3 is TGTGCCTGGTCGACGGGACAGGGAAGGGGGGCAGAAGCTTTCTTT. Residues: CAWSTGQGRGAEAFF.

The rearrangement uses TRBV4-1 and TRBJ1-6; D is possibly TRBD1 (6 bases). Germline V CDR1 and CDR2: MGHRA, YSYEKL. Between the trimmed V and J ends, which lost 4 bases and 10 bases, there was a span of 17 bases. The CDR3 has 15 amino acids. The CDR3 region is CASSLSEGGESPLHF. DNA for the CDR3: TGCGCCAGCAGCCTAAGTGAAGGGGGGGAATCACCCCTCCACTTT.

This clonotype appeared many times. The CDR3 region is CASSYSRFAPTTDTQYF. The CDR3 nucleotides are TGTGCCAGCAGTTACTCCCGTTTTGCGCCAACCACAGATACGCAGTATTTT. The chain joins TRBV6-5 to TRBJ2-3; D uncertain. The CDR3 is 17 amino acids. V was cut by 0 bases and J by 2 bases, with 15 bases left in between. Germline V gene lookup returns CDR1 MNHEY and CDR2 SVGAGI.

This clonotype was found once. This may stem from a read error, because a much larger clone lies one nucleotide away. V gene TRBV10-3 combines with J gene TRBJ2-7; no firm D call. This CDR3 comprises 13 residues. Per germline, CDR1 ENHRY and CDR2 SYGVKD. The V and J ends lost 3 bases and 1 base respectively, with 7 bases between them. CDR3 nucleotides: TGTGCCATCAGTGAAATAAGTTCCTACGAGCAGTACTTC. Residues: CAISEISSYEQYF.

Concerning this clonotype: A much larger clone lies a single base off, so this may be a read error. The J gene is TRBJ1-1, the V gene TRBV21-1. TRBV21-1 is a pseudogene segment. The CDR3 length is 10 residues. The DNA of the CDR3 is TGTGCCAGCAACAGGGGTGAAGCTTTCTTT. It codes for CASNRGEAFF.

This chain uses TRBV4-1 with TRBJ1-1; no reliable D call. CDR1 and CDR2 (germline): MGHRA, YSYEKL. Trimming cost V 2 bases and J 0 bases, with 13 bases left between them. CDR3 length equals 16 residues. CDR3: CASSQTHRPMNTEAFF. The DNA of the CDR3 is TGCGCCAGCAGCCAAACCCATCGACCAATGAACACTGAAGCTTTCTTT.

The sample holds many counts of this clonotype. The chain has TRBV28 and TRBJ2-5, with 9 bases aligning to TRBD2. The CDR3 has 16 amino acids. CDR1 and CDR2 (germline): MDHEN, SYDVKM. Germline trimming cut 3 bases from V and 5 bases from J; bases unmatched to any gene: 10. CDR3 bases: TGTGCCAGCAGTTTTGAGCTAGCGGGATTCGTGGAGACCCAGTACTTC. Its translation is CASSFELAGFVETQYF. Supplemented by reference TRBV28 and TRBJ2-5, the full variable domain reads DVKVTQSSRYLVKRTGEKVFLECVQDMDHENMFWYRQDPGLGLRLIYFSYDVKMKEKGDIPEGYSVSREKKERFSLILESASTNQTSMYLCASSFELAGFVETQYFGPGTRLLVL.

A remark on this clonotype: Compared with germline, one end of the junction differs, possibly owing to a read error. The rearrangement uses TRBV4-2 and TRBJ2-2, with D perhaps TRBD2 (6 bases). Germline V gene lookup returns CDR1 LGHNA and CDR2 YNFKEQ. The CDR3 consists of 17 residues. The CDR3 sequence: CAGSHELVGGVTGELFF. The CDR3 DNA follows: TGTGCCGGCAGCCACGAGCTGGTGGGAGGCGTCACCGGGGAGCTGTTTTTT.

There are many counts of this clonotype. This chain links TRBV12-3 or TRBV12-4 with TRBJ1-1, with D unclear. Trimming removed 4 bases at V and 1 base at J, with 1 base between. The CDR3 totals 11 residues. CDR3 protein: CASSSNTEAFF. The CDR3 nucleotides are TGTGCCAGCAGTTCGAACACTGAAGCTTTCTTT.

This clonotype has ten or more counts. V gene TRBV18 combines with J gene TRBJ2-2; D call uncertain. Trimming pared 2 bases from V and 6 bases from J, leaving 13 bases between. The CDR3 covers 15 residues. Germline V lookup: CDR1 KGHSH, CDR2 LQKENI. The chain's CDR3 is CASSPGISVPGELFF. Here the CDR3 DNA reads TGTGCCAGCTCACCAGGCATCAGCGTCCCCGGGGAGCTGTTTTTT.

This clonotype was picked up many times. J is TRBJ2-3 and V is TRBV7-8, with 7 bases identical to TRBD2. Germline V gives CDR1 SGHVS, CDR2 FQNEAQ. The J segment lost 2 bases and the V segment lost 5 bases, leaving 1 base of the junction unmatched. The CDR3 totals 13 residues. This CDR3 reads CASSRDYTDTQYF. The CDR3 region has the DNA TGTGCCAGCAGCCGGGACTACACAGATACGCAGTATTTT.

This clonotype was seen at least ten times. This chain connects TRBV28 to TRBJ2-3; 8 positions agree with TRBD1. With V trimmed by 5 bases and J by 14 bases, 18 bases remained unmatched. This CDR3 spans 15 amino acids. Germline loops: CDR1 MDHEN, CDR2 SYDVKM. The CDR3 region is CASSPHEGQEPLLYF. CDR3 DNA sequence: TGTGCCAGCAGTCCGCATGAGGGACAGGAACCACTTCTGTATTTT.

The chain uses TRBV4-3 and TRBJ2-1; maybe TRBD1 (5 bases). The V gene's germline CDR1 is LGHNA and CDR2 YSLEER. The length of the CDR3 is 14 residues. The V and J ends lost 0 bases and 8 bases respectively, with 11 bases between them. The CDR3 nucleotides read TGCGCCAGCAGCCAAGAGTCAGGGTGGGATGAGCAGTTCTTC. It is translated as CASSQESGWDEQFF.

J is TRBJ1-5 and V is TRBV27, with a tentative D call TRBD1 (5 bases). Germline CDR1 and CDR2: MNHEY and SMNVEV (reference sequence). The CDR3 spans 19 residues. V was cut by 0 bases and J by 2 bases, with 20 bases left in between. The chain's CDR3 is CASSLSAFGGVFGNQPQHF. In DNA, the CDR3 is TGTGCCAGCAGTTTATCGGCGTTCGGGGGAGTGTTTGGCAATCAGCCCCAGCATTTT.

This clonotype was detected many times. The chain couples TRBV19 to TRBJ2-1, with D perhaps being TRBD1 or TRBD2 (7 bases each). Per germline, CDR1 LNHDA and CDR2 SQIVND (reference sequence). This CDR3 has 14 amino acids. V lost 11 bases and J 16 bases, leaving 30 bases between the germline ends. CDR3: CAVPRGGDERVPFF. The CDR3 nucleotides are TGTGCCGTACCCAGGGGGGGGGATGAGCGGGTCCCCTTCTTC.

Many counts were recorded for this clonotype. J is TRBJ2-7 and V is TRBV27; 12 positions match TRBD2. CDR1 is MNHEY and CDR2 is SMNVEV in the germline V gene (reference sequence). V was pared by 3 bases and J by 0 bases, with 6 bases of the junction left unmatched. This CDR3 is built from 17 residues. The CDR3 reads CASSLGLAGSSSYEQYF. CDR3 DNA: TGTGCCAGCAGTTTGGGACTAGCGGGTTCAAGCTCCTACGAGCAGTACTTC.